Shown below are 13 T cell receptor beta chains from a single sample sequenced in a study of shared clonotypes between healthy human individuals. CD45RO negativity and positive selection for CCR7 defined naive CD8 cells, a population that excluded terminally differentiated effector memory CD45RA+ cells. TCRdb's table, derived via immunoSEQ multiplex PCR, lists solely in-frame clones and lacks some. The data contain about 2 million clones, about 94% of them singletons. Sequencing used naive CD8+ T cells sorted from blood. The source of these receptors is a young man in good health.

This sequence joins TRBV6-1 and TRBJ1-6; weak D call: TRBD1 (5 bases). Trimming shortened V by 7 bases and J by 19 bases, and 23 bases separated the two germline ends. The CDR3 is 13 amino acids. Germline lookup yields CDR1 MNHNS and CDR2 SASEGT. CDR3 in DNA: TGTGCCAGCAACCGGGACCCAGATTTGTGGTGGCACTTT. Amino acids: CASNRDPDLWWHF.

The rearrangement uses TRBV4-3 and TRBJ1-2; no clear D. The germline gives CDR1 LGHNA, CDR2 YSLEER. Trimming pared 1 base from V and 4 bases from J, leaving 16 bases between. The CDR3 consists of 16 residues. The CDR3, as DNA: TGCGCCAGCAGCCAAGTGGAAGGTTGGTCCGTCTATGGCTACACCTTC. Translating it yields CASSQVEGWSVYGYTF.

J is TRBJ2-1 and V is TRBV7-9; D might be TRBD1 (6 bases). This CDR3 region has 14 residues. Between the trimmed V and J ends, which lost 1 base and 7 bases, there was a span of 11 bases. Germline lookup yields CDR1 SEHNR and CDR2 FQNEAQ (reference sequence). CDR3 protein: CASSLVGQYNEQFF. The CDR3 coding sequence is TGTGCCAGCAGCTTAGTAGGACAGTATAATGAGCAGTTCTTC.

This chain joins TRBV4-1 and TRBJ2-1; possibly TRBD1 for D (6 bases). Between the trimmed V and J ends, which lost 4 bases and 4 bases, there was a span of 14 bases. Germline-derived CDR1 and CDR2 are MGHRA and YSYEKL. The CDR3 runs 15 residues. CDR3 sequence reads: CASSLRQAFYNEQFF. The CDR3 DNA is TGCGCCAGCAGCCTCCGACAGGCCTTTTACAATGAGCAGTTCTTC.

This clone was detected only a few times. In nucleotides, the CDR3 is TGTGCCAGCAGTTCTCCGGGGAATTCACCCCTCCACTTT. This translates into CASSSPGNSPLHF. The gene calls are TRBV7-9 and TRBJ1-6; D is ambiguous. V lost 6 bases and J 7 bases, leaving 10 bases between the germline ends. The CDR3 loop spans 13 amino acids. Germline CDR1 reads SEHNR; CDR2 reads FQNEAQ (reference sequence).

V gene TRBV5-6 combines with J gene TRBJ2-7; D is perhaps TRBD1 (5 bases). Deletions cut 0 bases from V and 3 bases from J, with 7 bases between. This CDR3 spans 13 amino acids. Per germline, CDR1 SGHDT and CDR2 YYEEEE. CDR3 protein: CASSLVQDYEQYF. CDR3 bases: TGTGCCAGCAGCTTGGTACAGGACTACGAGCAGTACTTC. Supplemented by reference TRBV5-6 and TRBJ2-7, the full variable domain reads DAGVTQSPTHLIKTRGQQVTLRCSPKSGHDTVSWYQQALGQGPQFIFQYYEEEERQRGNFPDRFSGHQFPNYSSELNVNALLLGDSALYLCASSLVQDYEQYFGPGTRLTVT.

Remarks on this clone: The same CDR3 can be traced to other DNA sequences in this sample. This chain uses TRBV5-6 with TRBJ1-2; TRBD1 might be the D (5 bases). Germline lookup yields CDR1 SGHDT and CDR2 YYEEEE. The CDR3 is 13 amino acids. V lost 1 base to trimming and J lost 3 bases, with 7 bases between them. The CDR3 is CASSLQGDYGYTF. The CDR3 DNA sequence: TGTGCCAGCAGCTTGCAGGGAGACTATGGCTACACCTTC.

This chain joins TRBV14 and TRBJ2-2; possible D gene TRBD1, 6 bases. Germline assignment: CDR1 SGHDN and CDR2 FVKESK. The V gene lost 3 bases and the J gene lost 7 bases, with 15 bases spanning the gap. CDR3 length: 15 amino acids. The CDR3, as DNA: TGTGCCAGCAGCCATGAACAGGGAATGGTCGGGGAGCTGTTTTTT. Amino acid sequence: CASSHEQGMVGELFF.

The rearrangement joins TRBV5-1 to TRBJ2-7; D is tentatively TRBD1 or TRBD2 (5 bases each). Germline V gives CDR1 SGHRS, CDR2 YFSETQ. Trimming pared 6 bases from V and 6 bases from J, leaving 16 bases between. The CDR3 runs to 13 residues. In nucleotides, the CDR3 is TGCGCCAGCATCGGGGACGGGCCCGCCGAGCAGTACTTC. This encodes CASIGDGPAEQYF. Full variable domain (missing parts from reference TRBV5-1 and TRBJ2-7): KAGVTQTPRYLIKTRGQQVTLSCSPISGHRSVSWYQQTPGQGLQFLFEYFSETQRNKGNFPGRFSGRQFSNSRSEMNVSTLELGDSALYLCASIGDGPAEQYFGPGTRLTVT.

Regarding this clone: One end of the junction is discordant with germline, which a read error may explain. V usage is TRBV7-3 and J usage is TRBJ2-7, with 9 bases lining up with TRBD1. This CDR3 has 15 residues. Germline CDR1 SGHTA, CDR2 FQGTGA. This CDR3 reads CASSSDRGTSHEQYF. The CDR3 DNA reads as TGTGCCAGCAGCTCAGACAGGGGGACCTCCCACGAGCAGTACTTC.

The chain employs TRBV27 and TRBJ1-2; D might be TRBD1 (5 bases). This CDR3 is built from 13 residues. Deletions cut 2 bases from V and 4 bases from J, with 8 bases between. CDR1 and CDR2 from the germline V gene are MNHEY and SMNVEV (reference sequence). The CDR3 DNA is TGTGCCAGCAGTTTAGGGGCCTTCTATGGCTACACCTTC. It codes for CASSLGAFYGYTF.

CDR3 in DNA: TGTGCCAGCAGCTTCGGCAGAGCCCTCGGTGAGCAGTACTTC. Protein sequence: CASSFGRALGEQYF. The chain is built from TRBV7-8 and TRBJ2-7; D uncertain. Germline loops: CDR1 SGHVS, CDR2 FQNEAQ. There are 14 residues in the CDR3. V lost 3 bases to trimming and J lost 7 bases, with 16 bases between them.

CDR3 protein: CASRSAAGSGEQYF. Here the CDR3 DNA reads TGTGCCAGTAGATCCGCGGCCGGTTCTGGGGAGCAGTACTTC. V is TRBV19 and J is TRBJ2-7; no reliable D call. Germline V gene data show CDR1 as LNHDA and CDR2 as SQIVND (reference sequence). The V and J ends lost 6 bases and 7 bases respectively, with 19 bases between them. This CDR3 region has 14 residues.